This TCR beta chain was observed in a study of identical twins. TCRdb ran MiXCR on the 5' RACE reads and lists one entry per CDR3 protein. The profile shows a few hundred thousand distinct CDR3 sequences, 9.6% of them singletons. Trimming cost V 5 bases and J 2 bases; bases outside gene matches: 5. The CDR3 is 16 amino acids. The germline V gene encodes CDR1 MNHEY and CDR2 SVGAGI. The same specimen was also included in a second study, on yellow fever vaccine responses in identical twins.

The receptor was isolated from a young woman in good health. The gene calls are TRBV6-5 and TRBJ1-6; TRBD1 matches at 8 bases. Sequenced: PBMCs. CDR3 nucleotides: TGTGCCAGCAGTCTACAGGGGGAGGCCTATAATTCACCCCTCCACTTT. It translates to CASSLQGEAYNSPLHF.